These 24 T cell receptor beta chains originate from one sample sequenced in a study of tumor-infiltrating lymphocytes in primary liver carcinoma. RNA and DNA were co-extracted from roughly 20-30 mg of unsorted bulk tissue. cDNA specific to TCR beta was made from approximately 0.55 ug of total RNA, with a constant-region primer employed for priming. Construction of TCR beta libraries relied on three successive nested multiplex PCR rounds employing slightly modified ARM-PCR. The first two PCR rounds used TRBV1-TRBV30 forward primers with a C-beta reverse primer, 10 to 11 cycles each. TCRdb reanalysed the multiplex PCR reads using MiXCR and keeps one entry per CDR3 protein. The data hold fewer than 110,000 distinct CDR3 sequences, with around two thirds observed a single time. Sequencing was performed on liver tumor tissue from sampling region 2. Subset meaning: tumor region T2, inferior pole. The receptors were gathered from a woman aged 55 to 70 with primary liver carcinoma and hepatitis B virus infection.

Notes on this clonotype: At one end the junction does not follow the germline gene, possibly because of a read error. The chain is built from TRBV29-1 and TRBJ2-2; 7 bases match TRBD2. The germline V gene has CDR1 SQVTM and CDR2 ANQGSEA. This CDR3 has 14 amino acids. CDR3 DNA: TGCAGCGCTGAAGAGACTAGCCGGACCGGGGAGCTGATTTTT. Amino acid sequence: CSAEETSRTGELIF.

This clonotype was seen more than once but under ten times. A much larger clone differs from this one at a single base, so this may be a read error. This chain's CDR3 is CVSSQGQSPSYEQYF. The CDR3 DNA is TGTGTCAGCAGCCAAGGACAGTCTCCCTCCTACGAGCAGTACTTC. The chain is built from TRBV6-5 and TRBJ2-7; D is perhaps TRBD1 (6 bases). The CDR3 has 15 amino acids. From germline, CDR1 is MNHEY and CDR2 SVGAGI.

With respect to this clonotype: A read error may produce the germline difference seen at one junction end. The chain carries TRBV11-3 and TRBJ2-1, with 9 bases matching TRBD2. The germline CDR1 and CDR2 sequences are SGHNT and YENEEA. The CDR3 consists of 18 residues. For the CDR3, the DNA is TGTGCCAGCATCTTAGGTCAAGGCGGGAGGGCCGGCTACAATGAGAAGCTCTTC. It specifies CASILGQGGRAGYNEKLF.

Worth noting for this clonotype: No conserved phenylalanine or tryptophan ends this CDR3, so it is likely a read error. The limits of the CDR3 on the DNA are not certain, so only TCRdb's listed CDR3 is given. The rearrangement links TRBV12-5 to TRBJ2-1; the table gives TRBD2 as D, unverified against the DNA. Counting both end residues, the CDR3 totals 15 amino acids. Germline CDR1 and CDR2: LGHNT and FRNRAP. The CDR3 is CASGLGTLPGHEEFL.

This clonotype was observed at least ten times. The chain joins TRBV5-1 to TRBJ2-2, with D tentatively TRBD2 (6 bases). This CDR3 is 16 amino acids long. V was shortened by 1 base and J by 5 bases, with 15 bases between the two germline ends. Germline V lookup: CDR1 SGHRS, CDR2 YFSETQ. CDR3 amino acids: CASSLRMGGETGELFF. CDR3 sequence (DNA): TGCGCCAGCAGCTTGCGTATGGGGGGAGAGACCGGGGAGCTGTTTTTT.

Worth noting for this clonotype: One end of the junction does not line up with germline, which may come from a read error. The V gene is TRBV28, the J gene TRBJ2-1; D ambiguous. The CDR3 loop spans 15 amino acids. From germline, CDR1 is MDHEN and CDR2 SYDVKM. Here the CDR3 reads CASSPNSGSYNEQFF. The CDR3 region has the DNA TGTGCTAGCAGCCCAAACTCTGGCTCCTACAATGAACAGTTCTTC.

Points on this clonotype: The junction and the germline gene differ at one end; a read error may be behind it. This chain uses TRBV5-4 with TRBJ2-3; no reliable D call. The germline gives CDR1 SGHNT, CDR2 YYREEE (reference sequence). The CDR3 length is 13 residues. The CDR3 coding sequence is TGTGCCTGCAGCATTCAGGACACAGATACGCAGTATTTT. Amino acid sequence: CACSIQDTDTQYF.

On this clonotype itself: At one boundary the junction diverges from the germline segment, which might be a read error. The chain links TRBV4-1 to TRBJ2-1, with 8 nucleotides matching TRBD2. CDR1 and CDR2 from the germline V gene are MGHRA and YSYEKL. This CDR3 has 16 residues. The DNA of the CDR3 is TGCGCCAGCAACCAAGAGCCGGGAGGGAAGTACGATGAGCAGTTCTTC. This translates into CASNQEPGGKYDEQFF.

This clonotype was counted at least ten times. This chain joins TRBV12-3 or TRBV12-4 and TRBJ2-7, with 11 positions matching TRBD2. The length of the CDR3 is 16 residues. The ends lost 1 base at V and 6 bases at J; junction bases unmatched: 8. CDR3 sequence (DNA): TGTGCCAGCAGTTTAGGTACTAGCGGGAGAAAGGTCGAGCAGTACTTC. Protein: CASSLGTSGRKVEQYF.

This clonotype has only one observation. The genes are TRBV11-1 and TRBJ1-2, with D unresolved. The CDR3 sequence is 14 residues long. The germline V gene has CDR1 SGHAT and CDR2 FQDESV (reference sequence). Between the trimmed V and J ends, which lost 1 base and 5 bases, there was a span of 11 bases. CDR3 nucleotides: TGTGCCAGCAGCTTAGGACCGCGCGGGTATGGCTACACCTTC. It specifies CASSLGPRGYGYTF.

Of note for this clonotype: The junction shows a germline mismatch at one end, possibly a read error. This chain joins TRBV6-1 and TRBJ2-7, with D perhaps TRBD1 (6 bases). Germline values: CDR1 MNHNS, CDR2 SASEGT. This CDR3 comprises 16 residues. CDR3 protein: CASIDPRQAGPYEQCF. The CDR3 DNA is TGTGCCAGCATTGACCCCCGACAGGCGGGCCCTTACGAGCAGTGCTTC.

This clonotype came up a few times. This clone may be a read error of a much larger clone one base away. Given the absence of the conserved phenylalanine or tryptophan at the CDR3 end, a read error is likely. The genes are TRBV10-3 and TRBJ2-3; D unclear. V was cut by 7 bases and J by 4 bases, with 15 bases left in between. The CDR3 runs 14 residues. The germline V gene has CDR1 ENHRY and CDR2 SYGVKD. CDR3 DNA sequence: TGTGCCATCACCGACATTCTGGGCGCAGATACGCAGTATCTT. It specifies CAITDILGADTQYL.

The gene calls are TRBV11-2 and TRBJ2-3; D unclear. CDR3 size: 13 residues. V lost 0 bases to trimming and J lost 13 bases, with 14 bases between them. Germline-derived CDR1 and CDR2 are SGHAT and FQNNGV. The CDR3 here is CASSLDRGDEKYF. In DNA form, the CDR3 reads TGTGCCAGCAGCTTAGATCGAGGAGATGAGAAGTATTTT.

As concerns this clonotype: Germline and junction disagree at one end, which may indicate a read error. J is TRBJ2-3 and V is TRBV11-1, with TRBD2 identical over 9 bases. Germline V gene sequence: CDR1 SGHAT, CDR2 FQDESV (reference sequence). The CDR3 runs to 14 residues. CDR3 nucleotides: TGTGACATCAGCTTAAGGCAACGTGCGGGAGGGTCTCACTTT. This translates into CDISLRQRAGGSHF.

Concerning this clonotype: In this CDR3 the conserved last residue, phenylalanine or tryptophan, is missing, so a read error is likely. The rearrangement links TRBV29-1 to TRBJ1-6; D is possibly TRBD1 (6 bases). This CDR3 is built from 14 residues. Per germline, CDR1 SQVTM and CDR2 ANQGSEA. V was cut by 3 bases and J by 5 bases, with 11 bases left in between. CDR3 DNA sequence: TGCAGCGTTGATGACCGGACAGATAATTCACCCCTCCACTTA. It encodes CSVDDRTDNSPLHL.

Sample share makes this clonotype medium-sized (0.01 to 0.1%). The rearrangement joins TRBV11-2 to TRBJ1-2, with TRBD1 as a possible D gene (6 bases). The CDR3 is 14 amino acids. The germline V gene has CDR1 SGHAT and CDR2 FQNNGV. V lost 4 bases and J 5 bases, leaving 14 bases between the germline ends. The chain's CDR3 is CASSSHRDGYGYTF. Here the CDR3 DNA reads TGTGCCAGCAGCTCCCACAGGGATGGGTATGGCTACACCTTC.

This clonotype was seen repeatedly, ten times or more. The chain employs TRBV4-1 and TRBJ2-2; TRBD2 agrees at 7 bases. CDR3 length: 15 residues. Germline CDR1 and CDR2: MGHRA and YSYEKL. Unmatched junction bases numbered 3, after V lost 5 bases and J lost 0 bases. As DNA, the CDR3 is TGCGCCAGCAGCTTTAGCGGGTCGAACACCGGGGAGCTGTTTTTT. It specifies CASSFSGSNTGELFF.

This clonotype was counted ten times or more. The chain is built from TRBV10-3 and TRBJ2-5; no firm D call. Trimming shortened V by 2 bases and J by 7 bases, and 5 bases separated the two germline ends. The CDR3 loop spans 11 amino acids. The V gene's germline CDR1 is ENHRY and CDR2 SYGVKD. CDR3 sequence reads: CAISEGVTQYF. The CDR3, as DNA: TGTGCCATCAGTGAGGGAGTGACCCAGTACTTC.

In the case of this clonotype: The junction shows a germline mismatch at one end, possibly a read error. This chain links TRBV11-3 with TRBJ2-1; 11 nucleotides align to TRBD1. The CDR3 runs to 16 residues. Looked up from germline, CDR1 is SGHNT and CDR2 is YENEEA. The CDR3 nucleotides are TGTGCCAGCAGCTTAGGGACAGGGGGCTCCCACAATGAGCAGTTCTTC. It codes for CASSLGTGGSHNEQFF.

A word on this clonotype: Germline and junction disagree at one end, which may indicate a read error. The chain employs TRBV29-1 and TRBJ1-4, with TRBD1 matching over 8 bases. Looked up from germline, CDR1 is SQVTM and CDR2 is ANQGSEA. The CDR3 extends over 12 amino acids. The CDR3 nucleotides read TGCAGCGTCTCAGGGGGCAATGAAGAACTGTTTTTT. It yields the protein CSVSGGNEELFF.

Many counts were recorded for this clonotype. The gene calls are TRBV5-1 and TRBJ1-1, with 10 bases aligning to TRBD1. V was clipped by 1 base and J by 6 bases; unmatched bases: 6. The CDR3 sequence is 15 residues long. Germline CDR1 SGHRS, CDR2 YFSETQ. This chain's CDR3 is CASSLPPGQGSEAFF. CDR3 bases: TGCGCCAGCAGCTTGCCACCGGGACAGGGGTCTGAAGCTTTCTTT.

Points on this clonotype: One end of the junction is discordant with germline, which a read error may explain. The J gene is TRBJ2-1, the V gene TRBV11-2; 9 bases map to TRBD2. This CDR3 comprises 16 residues. In germline, CDR1 is SGHAT, CDR2 FQNNGV. The CDR3 DNA is TGTGCCAGCAGCTCAACGACTAGCGGTAGGTACAAAGAGCAGTTCTTC. It yields the protein CASSSTTSGRYKEQFF.

This rearrangement joins TRBV11-2 to TRBJ2-7, with TRBD2 matching 9 bases. Germline CDR1 SGHAT, CDR2 FQNNGV. The V gene end was trimmed by 4 bases and the J gene end by 7 bases; junction bases not matched to a gene: 8. The CDR3 consists of 14 residues. Here the CDR3 reads CASSSISGSYEQYF. The CDR3 region has the DNA TGTGCCAGCAGCTCGATTAGCGGGAGTTATGAGCAGTACTTC.

V is TRBV11-2 and J is TRBJ2-5, with D perhaps TRBD2 (5 bases). Germline values: CDR1 SGHAT, CDR2 FQNNGV. This CDR3 is built from 16 residues. Deletions cut 2 bases from V and 4 bases from J, with 17 bases between. This chain's CDR3 is CASSLRLAKYRETQYF. CDR3 DNA sequence: TGTGCCAGCAGCTTAAGGCTAGCAAAGTACCGAGAGACCCAGTACTTC.